The clone carrying this T cell receptor (beta chain) was observed at least ten times. Its antigen is currently unknown. Hyperthyroidism patients were newly diagnosed, under 2 months' duration, aged 18 to 65. Physicians reached a diagnosis by relying on clinical symptoms, serum thyroxine, TRAb, thyroid ultrasound and orbital computed tomography. These data belong to a study of Graves' ophthalmopathy and Graves' hyperthyroidism. As for the study in general: Sampling took place at initial diagnosis, with peripheral blood obtained before any treatment. Study-wide results and caveats: A majority of expanded thyroid clonotypes exceeding 0.001 frequency were likewise present in blood.

The study amplified TCR beta CDR3 regions using RNA transcripts. HTBI primers were used in a first-round RT-PCR, which preceded a second-round multiplex PCR. TCRdb reprocessed the multiplex PCR reads with MiXCR, giving one entry per CDR3 protein. The sample lists under 800,000 distinct CDR3 sequences; 22% were seen once. This receptor was obtained from a woman aged 18-29 years with stable Graves' hyperthyroidism. Some clones in this sample may be carry-over from other donors' samples. Sequencing used peripheral blood.

Here the CDR3 reads CASSLWEASGAFF. For the CDR3, the DNA is TGTGCCAGCAGCTTATGGGAGGCTTCGGGGGCTTTCTTT. The chain uses TRBV7-2 and TRBJ1-1, with no clear D. The CDR3 spans 13 residues. The germline CDR1 and CDR2 sequences are SGHTA and FQGNSA. V was clipped by 2 bases and J by 11 bases, with 15 bases between them.